This T cell receptor beta chain was obtained from a study of glioma-infiltrating T cells after dendritic cell vaccination. CDR1 and CDR2 from the germline V gene are KGHSH and LQKENI. Trimming stripped 3 bases from V and 0 bases from J, with 6 bases between. The CDR3 length is 14 residues. Amplification used 60 V beta primers and 13 J beta primers. Measured with immunoSEQ multiplex PCR; TCRdb has only the in-frame clones, and not every one. The repertoire holds over 3,000 clones, approximately 93% seen once, with approximately 5% in the top ten. The source was blood, collected before dendritic cell vaccination. This sequence originates from a human donor with glioblastoma. V and J are TRBV18 and TRBJ1-5; a possible D gene is TRBD1 (5 bases). CDR3 protein: CASSPGLSNQPQHF. DNA of the CDR3: TGTGCCAGCTCACCGGGACTTAGCAATCAGCCCCAGCATTTT.